The 8 T cell receptor beta chains given below trace back to one sample, sequenced in a study of T cell responses to AZD1222 COVID-19 vaccine. The assay was immunoSEQ multiplex PCR, and TCRdb's table has in-frame clones only and misses some. The sample carries 90,000 to 150,000 clones, around 84% recorded once. The starting material was peripheral blood, obtained 28 days after the second AZD1222 dose. All receptors come from an adult who received the AZD1222 COVID-19 vaccine.

The rearrangement links TRBV5-1 to TRBJ2-7; 9 positions match TRBD1. The germline V gene encodes CDR1 SGHRS and CDR2 YFSETQ. The length of the CDR3 is 15 residues. After removal of 4 bases from V and 4 bases from J, the junction contained 9 bases not matched to a gene. CDR3 protein: CASSEAGTGFYEQYF. The CDR3 DNA follows: TGCGCCAGCAGCGAAGCCGGGACAGGGTTTTACGAGCAGTACTTC.

This clone was recorded only once. The chain couples TRBV18 to TRBJ2-7, with unresolved D. This CDR3 is 12 amino acids long. CDR1 and CDR2 from the germline V gene are KGHSH and LQKENI. Trimming took off 5 bases at V and 4 bases at J, with 9 bases between the two ends. CDR3 DNA sequence: TGTGCCAGCTCAGATACAGTATACGAGCAGTACTTC. This codes for CASSDTVYEQYF.

The gene calls are TRBV19 and TRBJ2-2; 10 nucleotides align to TRBD2. Germline-derived CDR1 and CDR2 are LNHDA and SQIVND (reference sequence). CDR3 length equals 18 residues. J gave up 5 bases and V 3 bases, and 12 bases lay outside the gene matches. CDR3 sequence: CASSIEGLAGVGTGELFF. Here the CDR3 DNA reads TGTGCCAGTAGTATTGAGGGGCTAGCGGGAGTAGGTACCGGGGAGCTGTTTTTT.

The V gene is TRBV2, the J gene TRBJ1-5, with 8 bases lining up with TRBD1. Per germline, CDR1 SNHLY and CDR2 FYNNEI. The trim removed 7 bases at V and 8 bases at J, leaving 19 bases unmatched. The CDR3 has 17 amino acids. This CDR3 reads CASTGTHRQGLSEPQHF. The CDR3 DNA is TGTGCCAGCACTGGAACGCACAGACAGGGGCTATCCGAGCCCCAGCATTTT. The full variable domain, with the rest looked up from reference TRBV2 and TRBJ1-5, is EPEVTQTPSHQVTQMGQEVILRCVPISNHLYFYWYRQILGQKVEFLVSFYNNEISEKSEIFDDQFSVERPDGSNFTLKIRSTKLEDSAMYFCASTGTHRQGLSEPQHFGDGTRLSIL.

The J gene is TRBJ1-6, the V gene TRBV7-8, with D possibly matching TRBD1 (6 bases). This CDR3 contains 14 residues. Germline CDR1 reads SGHVS; CDR2 reads FQNEAQ. V gave up 1 base and J gave up 7 bases, with 8 bases separating them. DNA of the CDR3: TGTGCCAGCAGCTTAGGGACAGAGAATTCACCCCTCCACTTT. It codes for CASSLGTENSPLHF.

V is TRBV18 and J is TRBJ2-1; a weak D match, TRBD2 (5 bases). The CDR3 spans 11 residues. CDR1 and CDR2 from the germline V gene are KGHSH and LQKENI. Trimming stripped 3 bases from V and 10 bases from J, with 7 bases between. CDR3 nucleotide sequence: TGTGCCAGCTCACCCGGGGAAGAGCAGTTCTTC. This gives the protein CASSPGEEQFF.

The rearrangement joins TRBV18 to TRBJ2-5; 11 bases align to TRBD1. CDR3 length equals 15 residues. The V gene end was trimmed by 6 bases and the J gene end by 5 bases; junction bases not matched to a gene: 8. CDR1 is KGHSH and CDR2 is LQKENI in the germline V gene. The CDR3 bases are TGTGCCAGCTCGCCCCGGACAGGGGGCAAGGAGACCCAGTACTTC. It specifies CASSPRTGGKETQYF.

The chain combines TRBV12-3 or TRBV12-4 with TRBJ1-2; D is uncertain. Trimming took 2 bases from V and 0 from J, leaving 4 bases between them. The CDR3 consists of 13 residues. For the CDR3, the DNA is TGTGCCAGCAGTTTACTTTCTAACTATGGCTACACCTTC. This sequence encodes CASSLLSNYGYTF.